The present entry profiles one TCR beta chain with its context. TCRdb keeps only in-frame clones here, not all; method: immunoSEQ multiplex PCR. The table records 100,000 to 120,000 clones, about 91% of them present only once. The data derive from a study of T cell responses to AZD1222 COVID-19 vaccine. The sequences come from peripheral blood, collected 28 days after the second AZD1222 dose. The TCR comes from an adult who received the AZD1222 COVID-19 vaccine.

The chain's CDR3 is CASSQGASRSSGANVLTF. The CDR3 coding sequence is TGTGCCAGCAGCCAAGGAGCTAGCCGATCCTCTGGGGCCAACGTCCTGACTTTC. The rearrangement links TRBV3-1 (or the pseudogene TRBV3-2) to TRBJ2-6, with D possibly TRBD2 on 5 matching bases. This CDR3 is 18 amino acids long. V was clipped by 1 base and J by 0 bases, with 13 bases between them. CDR1 and CDR2 from the germline V gene are LGHDT and YNNKEL (reference sequence).